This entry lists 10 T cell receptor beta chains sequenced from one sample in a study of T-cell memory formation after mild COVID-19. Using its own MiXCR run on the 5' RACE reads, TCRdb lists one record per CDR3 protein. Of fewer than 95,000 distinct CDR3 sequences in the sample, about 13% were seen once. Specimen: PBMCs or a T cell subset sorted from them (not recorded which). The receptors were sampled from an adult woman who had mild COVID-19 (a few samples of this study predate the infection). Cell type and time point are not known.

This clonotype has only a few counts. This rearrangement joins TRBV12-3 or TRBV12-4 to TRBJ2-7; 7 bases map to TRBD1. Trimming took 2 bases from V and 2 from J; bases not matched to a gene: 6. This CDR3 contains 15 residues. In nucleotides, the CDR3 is TGTGCCAGCAGTTTACTGGGGACAGACCCCTACGAGCAGTACTTC. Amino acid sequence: CASSLLGTDPYEQYF.

This CDR3 reads CATRGAGGRSSTDTQYF. CDR3 DNA sequence: TGTGCCACCCGAGGGGCGGGGGGACGCTCTAGCACAGATACGCAGTATTTT. This sequence joins TRBV12-3 or TRBV12-4 and TRBJ2-3; 8 bases align to TRBD2. Trimming removed 10 bases from V and 0 bases from J; junction bases left unmatched: 15. This CDR3 is built from 17 residues.

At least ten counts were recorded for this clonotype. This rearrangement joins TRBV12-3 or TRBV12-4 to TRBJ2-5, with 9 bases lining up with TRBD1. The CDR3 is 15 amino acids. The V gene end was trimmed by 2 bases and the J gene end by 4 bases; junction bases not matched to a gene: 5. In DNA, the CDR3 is TGTGCCAGCAGTTTAAACAGGGGGCCAGGAGAGACCCAGTACTTC. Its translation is CASSLNRGPGETQYF.

The CDR3 is CASSLDGGGYTF. CDR3 coding DNA: TGTGCCAGCAGCTTAGATGGAGGTGGCTACACCTTC. The chain has TRBV11-2 and TRBJ1-2; D is unresolved. The CDR3 spans 12 residues. Trimming took off 0 bases at V and 7 bases at J, with 6 bases between the two ends. In germline, CDR1 is SGHAT, CDR2 FQNNGV.

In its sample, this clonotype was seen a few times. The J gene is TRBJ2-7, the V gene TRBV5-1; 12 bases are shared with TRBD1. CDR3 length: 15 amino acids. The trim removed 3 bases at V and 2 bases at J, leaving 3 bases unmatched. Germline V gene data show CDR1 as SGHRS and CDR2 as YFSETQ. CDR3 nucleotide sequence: TGCGCCAGCAGCTCCCGGGACAGGGGGCCCTACGAGCAGTACTTC. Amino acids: CASSSRDRGPYEQYF.

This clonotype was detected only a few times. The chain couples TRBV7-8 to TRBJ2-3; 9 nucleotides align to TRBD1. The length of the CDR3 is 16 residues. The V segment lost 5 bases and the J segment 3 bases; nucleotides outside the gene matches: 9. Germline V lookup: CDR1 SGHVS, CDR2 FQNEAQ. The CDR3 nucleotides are TGTGCCAGCAGCCCCCTAGGGACAGGGAGGACAGATACGCAGTATTTT. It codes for CASSPLGTGRTDTQYF.

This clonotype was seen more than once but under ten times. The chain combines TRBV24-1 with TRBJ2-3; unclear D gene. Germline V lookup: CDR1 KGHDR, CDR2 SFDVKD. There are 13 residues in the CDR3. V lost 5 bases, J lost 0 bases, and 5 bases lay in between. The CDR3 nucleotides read TGTGCCACCAGTGTGTACAGCACAGATACGCAGTATTTT. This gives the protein CATSVYSTDTQYF.

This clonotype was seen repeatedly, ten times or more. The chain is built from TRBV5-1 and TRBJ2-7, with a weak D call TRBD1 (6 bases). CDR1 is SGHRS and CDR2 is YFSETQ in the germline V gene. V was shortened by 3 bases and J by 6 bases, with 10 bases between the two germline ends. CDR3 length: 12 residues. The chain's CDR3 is CASSYLQGEQYF. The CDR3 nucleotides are TGCGCCAGCAGCTACCTACAGGGCGAGCAGTACTTC.

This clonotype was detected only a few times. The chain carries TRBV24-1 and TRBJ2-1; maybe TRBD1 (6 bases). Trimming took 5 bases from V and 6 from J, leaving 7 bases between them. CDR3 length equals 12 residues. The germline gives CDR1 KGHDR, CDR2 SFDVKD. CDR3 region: CATSVGANEQFF. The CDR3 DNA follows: TGTGCCACCAGTGTGGGGGCCAATGAGCAGTTCTTC.

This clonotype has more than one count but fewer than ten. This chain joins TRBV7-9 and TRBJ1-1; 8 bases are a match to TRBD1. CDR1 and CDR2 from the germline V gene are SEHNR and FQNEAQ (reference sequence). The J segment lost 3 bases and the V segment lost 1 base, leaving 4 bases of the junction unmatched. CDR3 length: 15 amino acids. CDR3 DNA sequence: TGTGCCAGCAGCTTAGAAACAGGGGGTTACACTGAAGCTTTCTTT. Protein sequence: CASSLETGGYTEAFF.